This entry features one TCR beta chain sequence. This clonotype was counted at least ten times. Its specific antigen is unknown. Per-nucleotide qualities are absent, and no much larger clonotype sits a single base away. The record originates from a study of breast tumors, draining lymph nodes, adjacent tissues (TCRdb year 2016). General notes on the study: The study compared TCR beta repertoires across tumor, adjacent nontumor tissue and axillary lymph nodes from breast cancer patients. The study aimed to assess the relationships and possible T-cell exchange between tumor, surrounding tissue and draining lymph node repertoires in human breast cancer. General findings and caveats noted by the study authors: Tumor T-cell repertoires showed less diversity than lymph node repertoires and more diversity than nontumor tissue repertoires, and tumor T-cell repertoires showed preferential V and J gene usage. In luminal-like breast cancer, tumor and nontumor tissue repertoires resembled each other significantly more than in basal-like breast cancer. The conclusion that tumor T cells originate in lymph nodes was presented as consistent with a hypothesis rather than as directly demonstrated. The data were judged consistent with most tumor T cells deriving from the lymph node and then expanding within tumor tissue.

Trimming costs V 0 bases and J 6 bases, and their ends lie 10 bases apart. The CDR3 spans 14 residues, from the cysteine through the phenylalanine. Only the CDR3 part of the read is kept: 42 bases, read in frame from the first base. The germline V gene gives CDR1 as SGHRS and CDR2 as YFSETQ. The lymph node samples were taken from the axillary draining lymph nodes of breast cancer patients. Sequencing was carried out with an Illumina HiSeq 2000. Multiplex PCR amplification was used to build the TCR beta chain libraries. High-throughput sequencing was used to analyze the amplified TCR beta chain products. TCRdb cleaned the public reads at Q25 with fastp, built clones with MiXCR and kept in-frame beta chains. Entries are consolidated by CDR3 protein sequence, retaining the most common genes and DNA. The sample records around 120,000 distinct CDR3 sequences, around 20% of which are singletons. The ten top clones hold 3.5% to 4.5% of the sample.

The sample taken for sequencing was axillary lymph node tissue. The rearrangement joined TRBV5-1 to TRBJ1-5; the D gene is possibly TRBD1, with 5 bases matching. The sequence came from a female donor with breast cancer. Some clones in this sample may be carry-over from other donors' samples. Here is the DNA: TGCGCCAGCAGCTTGGGCTCGGGGGGTCAGCCCCAGCATTTT. The encoded protein is CASSLGSGGQPQHF.